These 19 T cell receptor beta chains share one sample of origin, sequenced in a study of blood T cells in healthy people across ages. The second PCR ran roughly 6 to 11 cycles with a sample-barcoded 5' primer and J-beta primers. TCRdb recomputed calls from the 5' RACE reads with MiXCR, one row per CDR3 protein. The sample has around 1,900,000 distinct CDR3 sequences, around 42% seen once. Sequencing input: blood. The receptors stem from a human donor in good health.

In this sample, this clonotype turned up a few times. The chain joins TRBV24-1 to TRBJ2-3; a weak D match, TRBD1 (6 bases). The germline V gene has CDR1 KGHDR and CDR2 SFDVKD. Trimming removed 1 base from V and 2 bases from J, with 12 bases in between. The CDR3 covers 16 residues. This CDR3 is CATSDFGRGATDTQYF. The CDR3 DNA reads TGTGCCACCAGTGATTTTGGCAGGGGAGCCACAGATACGCAGTATTTT.

This sequence joins TRBV10-3 and TRBJ1-2; D is ambiguous. The V gene's germline CDR1 is ENHRY and CDR2 SYGVKD. The V and J ends lost 4 bases and 6 bases respectively, with 12 bases between them. The CDR3 extends over 13 amino acids. The CDR3 DNA reads TGTGCCATCAGTGGACGGGAGGGAAATGGCTACACCTTC. Protein: CAISGREGNGYTF.

The chain recombines TRBV19 with TRBJ1-3; D unclear. Germline CDR1 is LNHDA and CDR2 is SQIVND (reference sequence). The V and J ends lost 5 bases and 4 bases respectively, with 6 bases between them. The CDR3 contains 12 residues. The CDR3 sequence: CASSPPGNTIYF. CDR3 DNA sequence: TGTGCCAGTAGTCCCCCGGGAAACACCATATATTTT.

The chain joins TRBV4-2 to TRBJ2-5; no reliable D call. V lost 0 bases to trimming and J lost 4 bases, with 12 bases between them. Germline V gene lookup returns CDR1 LGHNA and CDR2 YNFKEQ. CDR3 size: 15 residues. The CDR3 loop is CASSQDRGWGETQYF. The DNA of the CDR3 is TGTGCCAGCAGCCAAGATCGCGGTTGGGGAGAGACCCAGTACTTC.

V usage is TRBV9 and J usage is TRBJ2-7, with 8 bases aligning to TRBD1. J gave up 2 bases and V 2 bases, and 9 bases lay outside the gene matches. The CDR3 totals 16 residues. CDR1 is SGDLS and CDR2 is YYNGEE in the germline V gene. This CDR3 reads CASSVGSGTGTYEQYF. The CDR3 bases are TGTGCCAGCAGCGTCGGATCCGGGACAGGTACCTACGAGCAGTACTTC.

Only one count was recorded for this clonotype. The rearrangement links TRBV6-5 to TRBJ1-1; D might be TRBD1 (5 bases). Trimming took 7 bases from V and 0 from J, leaving 12 bases between them. Germline assignment: CDR1 MNHEY and CDR2 SVGAGI. The CDR3 loop spans 14 amino acids. The chain's CDR3 is CASTTQAMNTEAFF. The CDR3 DNA is TGTGCCAGCACCACACAGGCCATGAACACTGAAGCTTTCTTT.

This clonotype was detected a few times. The rearrangement joins TRBV4-1 to TRBJ2-3; 12 nucleotides agree with TRBD1. This CDR3 region has 16 residues. V dropped 5 bases and J dropped 4; count of bases not matched to a gene: 7. Germline V lookup: CDR1 MGHRA, CDR2 YSYEKL. The CDR3 DNA is TGCGCCAGCAGCTCGCGGGACAGGGGGCTTGCAGATACGCAGTATTTT. Translated: CASSSRDRGLADTQYF.

V and J are TRBV29-1 and TRBJ1-1; D is ambiguous. Deletions cut 7 bases from V and 3 bases from J, with 15 bases between. This CDR3 is 13 amino acids long. Germline V gene sequence: CDR1 SQVTM, CDR2 ANQGSEA. CDR3 sequence: CSARTLSDTEAFF. In DNA, the CDR3 is TGCAGCGCCCGCACTTTGTCGGACACTGAAGCTTTCTTT.

The CDR3 DNA is TGCAGGGCAGCGACAGGGAGCACTGAAGCTTTCTTT. Its protein product is CRAATGSTEAFF. The chain couples TRBV20-1 to TRBJ1-1; 7 nucleotides line up with TRBD1. CDR3 length: 12 residues. Per germline, CDR1 DFQATT and CDR2 SNEGSKA (reference sequence).

This clonotype was observed a single time. V and J are TRBV2 and TRBJ2-1; 7 positions agree with TRBD1. Looked up from germline, CDR1 is SNHLY and CDR2 is FYNNEI. The CDR3 contains 16 residues. The J segment lost 8 bases and the V segment lost 6 bases, leaving 16 bases of the junction unmatched. The CDR3 coding sequence is TGTGCCAGCAGCCGGACACGACAGGGAAGGATCGATGAGCAGTTCTTC. It specifies CASSRTRQGRIDEQFF.

This clonotype was seen a handful of times. The rearrangement links TRBV13 to TRBJ2-7, with unresolved D. The CDR3 spans 15 residues. V was cut by 3 bases and J by 3 bases, with 15 bases left in between. CDR1 is PRHDT, CDR2 FYEKMQ, per germline (reference sequence). CDR3 nucleotides: TGTGCCAGCAGCTTGACCGGGCGTGCTGTCTACGAGCAGTACTTC. This sequence encodes CASSLTGRAVYEQYF. Drawing the rest from reference TRBV13 and TRBJ2-7, the complete variable domain is AAGVIQSPRHLIKEKRETATLKCYPIPRHDTVYWYQQGPGQDPQFLISFYEKMQSDKGSIPDRFSAQQFSDYHSELNMSSLELGDSALYFCASSLTGRAVYEQYFGPGTRLTVT.

The rearrangement joins TRBV11-3 to TRBJ2-1; D gene unclear. Trimming left V 1 base short and J 8 bases short, with 12 bases between. The CDR3 length is 14 residues. The germline CDR1 and CDR2 sequences are SGHNT and YENEEA. CDR3 in DNA: TGTGCCAGCAGCTTAGTTCTCGAGACGCATGAGCAGTTCTTC. This gives the protein CASSLVLETHEQFF.

This clonotype was seen a few times. V usage is TRBV6-5 and J usage is TRBJ2-1, with 7 bases lining up with TRBD2. The CDR3 sequence is 18 residues long. The germline V gene encodes CDR1 MNHEY and CDR2 SVGAGI. The J segment lost 2 bases and the V segment lost 0 bases, leaving 10 bases of the junction unmatched. The CDR3 nucleotides are TGTGCCAGCAGTTACTCGATAGAGGCTAGCGGTACCTACAATGAGCAGTTCTTC. Amino acid sequence: CASSYSIEASGTYNEQFF.

This chain links TRBV20-1 with TRBJ2-7; D might be TRBD2 (6 bases). Germline CDR1 DFQATT, CDR2 SNEGSKA (reference sequence). The CDR3 has 14 amino acids. Trimming took off 6 bases at V and 3 bases at J, with 18 bases between the two ends. CDR3 loop: CSATGVGDYYEQYF. The CDR3 bases are TGCAGTGCAACGGGGGTGGGAGACTACTACGAGCAGTACTTC.

The rearrangement joins TRBV28 to TRBJ2-1; 9 positions match TRBD2. The CDR3 consists of 16 residues. Losses at the gene ends were 3 bases for V and 7 bases for J; bases not matched to a gene: 10. Germline V gene data show CDR1 as MDHEN and CDR2 as SYDVKM. CDR3 nucleotides: TGTGCCAGCAGTTTTGGGTTAGCGGGGGTCGGGAATGAGCAGTTCTTC. Translating gives CASSFGLAGVGNEQFF. Variable domain in full (rest from reference TRBV28 and TRBJ2-1): DVKVTQSSRYLVKRTGEKVFLECVQDMDHENMFWYRQDPGLGLRLIYFSYDVKMKEKGDIPEGYSVSREKKERFSLILESASTNQTSMYLCASSFGLAGVGNEQFFGPGTRLTVL.

The chain has TRBV4-3 and TRBJ1-4; 8 nucleotides align to TRBD1. This CDR3 comprises 16 residues. Germline V CDR1 and CDR2: LGHNA, YSLEER. V was pared by 4 bases and J by 7 bases, with 11 bases of the junction left unmatched. The DNA of the CDR3 is TGCGCCAGCAGCCGCCTCGGCGGACAGGGAGGTGAAAAACTGTTTTTT. It is translated as CASSRLGGQGGEKLFF.

J is TRBJ2-3 and V is TRBV7-2; 9 bases match TRBD1. The germline CDR1 and CDR2 sequences are SGHTA and FQGNSA. Trimming cost V 5 bases and J 5 bases; bases outside gene matches: 11. This CDR3 is 16 amino acids long. The CDR3 loop reads CASSTQRTGAGDTQYF. For the CDR3, the DNA is TGTGCCAGCAGCACGCAACGGACAGGGGCGGGAGATACGCAGTATTTT.

The chain joins TRBV28 to TRBJ1-2; 11 nucleotides agree with TRBD1. J gave up 8 bases and V 10 bases, and 15 bases lay outside the gene matches. The germline V gene encodes CDR1 MDHEN and CDR2 SYDVKM. The CDR3 totals 15 residues. The CDR3 region has the DNA TGTGCCAACTTTTCCCCCGGACAGGGGGCTAAGGGCTACACCTTC. Translated: CANFSPGQGAKGYTF.

The chain links TRBV4-3 to TRBJ2-7; TRBD1 matches at 10 bases. This CDR3 has 18 amino acids. Germline V gene lookup returns CDR1 LGHNA and CDR2 YSLEER. With V trimmed by 0 bases and J by 4 bases, 12 bases remained unmatched. Here the CDR3 reads CASSQEGTLGQGRYEQYF. CDR3 bases: TGCGCCAGCAGCCAAGAGGGAACGTTGGGACAGGGGAGGTACGAGCAGTACTTC.